The subject of this entry is one T cell receptor (beta chain). As yet, its antigen is unknown. The data belong to a study of T-cell memory formation after mild COVID-19. Looking at the study overall: Among the donors, TCR clusters were largely specific to each donor.

The 5'RACE method, run with constant-segment primers, produced TCR alpha and TCR beta cDNA libraries (carrying sample barcodes and UMIs). TCRdb re-called the 5' RACE reads with MiXCR, one entry per CDR3 protein. The data show over 350,000 distinct CDR3 sequences, around 24% seen once. Germline loops: CDR1 MNHNY, CDR2 SVGAGI (reference sequence). This CDR3 has 13 residues. V dropped 5 bases and J dropped 9 bases, with 14 bases sitting between them. Study outcomes and limitations: Clones that contracted from day 15 to 85 were balanced CD4/CD8, while later expanders leaned CD4+.

The TCR was taken from an adult woman who had mild COVID-19 (a few samples of this study predate the infection). Cell type and time point are not known. Sequenced input: PBMCs or a T cell subset sorted from them (not recorded which). The rearrangement joins TRBV6-6 to TRBJ2-1; possible D gene TRBD2, 6 bases. The CDR3 loop reads CASSQTSFGEQFF. In DNA form, the CDR3 reads TGTGCCAGCAGTCAGACTAGTTTCGGTGAGCAGTTCTTC.